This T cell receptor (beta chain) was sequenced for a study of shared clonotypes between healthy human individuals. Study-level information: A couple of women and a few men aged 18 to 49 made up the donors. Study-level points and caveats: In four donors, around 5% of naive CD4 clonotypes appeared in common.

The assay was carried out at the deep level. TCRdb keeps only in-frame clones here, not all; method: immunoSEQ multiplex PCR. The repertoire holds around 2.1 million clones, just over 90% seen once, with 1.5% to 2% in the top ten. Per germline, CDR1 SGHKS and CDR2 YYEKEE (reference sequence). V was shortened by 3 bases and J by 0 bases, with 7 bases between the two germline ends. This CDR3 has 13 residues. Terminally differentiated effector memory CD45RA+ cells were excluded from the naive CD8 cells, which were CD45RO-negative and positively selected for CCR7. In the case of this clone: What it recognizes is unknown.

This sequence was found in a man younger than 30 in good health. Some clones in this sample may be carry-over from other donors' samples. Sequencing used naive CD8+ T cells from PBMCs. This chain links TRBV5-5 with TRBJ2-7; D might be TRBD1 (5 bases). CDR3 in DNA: TGTGCCAGCAGCTGGGGCTACTCCTACGAGCAGTACTTC. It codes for CASSWGYSYEQYF.